Following are 8 T cell receptor beta chains from one sample sequenced in a study of control samples from healthy donors and cancer patients. TCRdb keeps only in-frame clones here, not all; method: immunoSEQ multiplex PCR. The sample holds about 100,000 clones, over 80% seen once. Sample: blood. The receptors stem from a man aged 30 to 45 in good health.

The genes are TRBV19 and TRBJ1-1, with 7 bases lining up with TRBD1. Trimming removed 5 bases from V and 4 bases from J; junction bases left unmatched: 13. CDR1 and CDR2 (germline): LNHDA, SQIVND (reference sequence). This CDR3 is built from 16 residues. The CDR3 here is CASSRLRQGGGTEAFF. The CDR3 coding sequence is TGTGCCAGTAGTCGACTGAGACAGGGTGGAGGCACTGAAGCTTTCTTT.

This clone was seen only once. The genes are TRBV19 and TRBJ2-7; tentatively, D is TRBD1 or TRBD2 (5 bases each). The CDR3 covers 14 residues. V was clipped by 5 bases and J by 2 bases, with 13 bases between them. Germline V gene sequence: CDR1 LNHDA, CDR2 SQIVND (reference sequence). The CDR3 coding sequence is TGTGCCAGTAGTGGGGACGGTTCCGCCTACGAGCAGTACTTC. Protein product: CASSGDGSAYEQYF.

V gene TRBV28 combines with J gene TRBJ1-1; D is unclear. The germline V and J ends were trimmed by 6 bases and 0 bases, with 11 bases remaining between them. The germline V gene has CDR1 MDHEN and CDR2 SYDVKM. This CDR3 comprises 14 residues. CDR3 residues: CASRSVLMNTEAFF. DNA for the CDR3: TGTGCCAGCAGATCCGTACTTATGAACACTGAAGCTTTCTTT.

The CDR3 spells CAWTRGTASTGELFF. The CDR3 nucleotides read TGTGCCTGGACAAGGGGGACAGCCTCCACCGGGGAGCTGTTTTTT. The gene calls are TRBV30 and TRBJ2-2, with 7 bases matching TRBD1. The CDR3 consists of 15 residues. V gave up 4 bases and J gave up 4 bases; unmatched junction bases: 9. In germline, CDR1 is GTSNPN, CDR2 SVGIG (reference sequence).

The chain recombines TRBV4-2 with TRBJ1-6; the D is unclear. The germline V gene has CDR1 LGHNA and CDR2 YNFKEQ. Trimming took off 4 bases at V and 10 bases at J, with 17 bases between the two ends. The CDR3 contains 15 residues. Written as DNA, the CDR3 is TGTGCCAGCAGCCCCTACGAGGGCCAGCAGTCACCCCTCCACTTT. Its translation is CASSPYEGQQSPLHF.

J is TRBJ1-6 and V is TRBV11-2; D call uncertain. V was clipped by 3 bases and J by 1 base, with 10 bases between them. Per the germline V gene, CDR1 is SGHAT and CDR2 is FQNNGV. The length of the CDR3 is 16 residues. This CDR3 reads CASSLFTGSYNSPLHF. The CDR3 DNA follows: TGTGCCAGCAGCTTGTTTACGGGATCCTATAATTCACCCCTCCACTTT.

This chain connects TRBV25-1 to TRBJ2-3; TRBD1 matches 7 bases. CDR3 length: 15 amino acids. The germline CDR1 and CDR2 sequences are MGHDK and SYGVNS. V was clipped by 5 bases and J by 2 bases; unmatched bases: 7. CDR3 in amino acids: CASSFSGTDTDTQYF. In nucleotides, the CDR3 is TGTGCCAGCAGTTTCTCCGGGACAGACACAGATACGCAGTATTTT.

This chain connects TRBV7-3 to TRBJ2-5, with 7 bases matching TRBD2. Germline values: CDR1 SGHTA, CDR2 FQGTGA. The CDR3 runs 13 residues. Germline trimming cut 6 bases from V and 5 bases from J; bases unmatched to any gene: 6. CDR3 bases: TGTGCCAGCAGTCAGACTAGCCGGGAGACCCAGTACTTC. It is translated as CASSQTSRETQYF. Based on the CDR3 plus reference TRBV7-3 and TRBJ2-5, the full variable domain is GAGVSQTPSNKVTEKGKYVELRCDPISGHTALYWYRQSLGQGPEFLIYFQGTGAADDSGLPNDRFFAVRPEGSVSTLKIQRTERGDSAVYLCASSQTSRETQYFGPGTRLLVL.